Sequencing of this T cell receptor (beta chain) was carried out in a study of T cells after yellow fever vaccination. Findings and caveats of the study: Primary-vaccination clones mostly resurfaced post-booster (approximately 96% CD4, about 87% CD8). There was a possibility that FACS-sorted repertoires contained abundant clonotypes contaminating from the bulk population.

This clonotype was seen a few times. Its antigen remains unidentified. Unmatched junction bases numbered 8, after V lost 1 base and J lost 2 bases. Germline values: CDR1 LGHDT, CDR2 YNNKEL (reference sequence). This CDR3 region has 18 residues. A process of 5'RACE template switching, which added a universal primer site and UMIs, was used to make TCR cDNA. From the 5' RACE reads, TCRdb called clonotypes with MiXCR, one entry per CDR3 protein. The sample includes hundreds of thousands of distinct CDR3 sequences, 10% to 15% seen only once; the top ten take about 15%. The material was PBMCs, obtained on the day of the yellow fever booster vaccination. The chain is built from TRBV3-1 and TRBJ2-6; 7 bases align to TRBD1. The TCR was taken from a man under 40 who received the YFV17D yellow fever vaccine. CDR3 amino acids: CASSQVTGAPAGANVLTF. Here the CDR3 DNA reads TGTGCCAGCAGCCAAGTCACAGGGGCCCCAGCTGGGGCCAACGTCCTGACTTTC.